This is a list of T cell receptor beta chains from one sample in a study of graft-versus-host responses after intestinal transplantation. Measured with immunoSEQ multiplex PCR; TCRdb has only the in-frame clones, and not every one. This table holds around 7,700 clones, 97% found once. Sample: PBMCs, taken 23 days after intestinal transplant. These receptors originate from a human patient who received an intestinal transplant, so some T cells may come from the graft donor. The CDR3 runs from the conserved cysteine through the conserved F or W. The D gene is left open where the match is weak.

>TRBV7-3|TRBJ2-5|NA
TGTGCCAGCAGCTCCGGGATTGTCGGCGGGATTGAGACCCAGTACTTC
CASSSGIVGGIETQYF
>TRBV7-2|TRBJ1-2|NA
TGTGCCAGCAGCTGGGGAGGGATTAACTATGGCTACACCTTC
CASSWGGINYGYTF
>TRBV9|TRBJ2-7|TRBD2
TGTGCCAGCAGCCCGCGGGACTACAACGAGCAGTACTTC
CASSPRDYNEQYF
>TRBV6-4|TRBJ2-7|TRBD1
TGTGCCAGCAGTGAGGGACGGAGGGACAGGAGCTCCTACGAGCAGTACTTC
CASSEGRRDRSSYEQYF
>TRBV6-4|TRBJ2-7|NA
TGTGCCAGCAGTGAGAGGGGGGCAGGCGACGAGCAGTACTTC
CASSERGAGDEQYF
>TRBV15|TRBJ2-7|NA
TGTGCCACCAGCAGCGGACGGTCTCCTCCCTACGAGCAGTACTTC
CATSSGRSPPYEQYF
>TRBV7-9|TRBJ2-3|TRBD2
TGTGCCAGCAGCTTACGGGGGGTAGGAGATACGCAGTATTTT
CASSLRGVGDTQYF
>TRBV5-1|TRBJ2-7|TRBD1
TGCGCCAGCAGCTTGGAGGGGGCCTCCTACGAGCAGTACTTC
CASSLEGASYEQYF
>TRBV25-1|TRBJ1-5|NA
TGTGCCAGCAGTGTCTCGGGGGCAAATCAGCCCCAGCATTTT
CASSVSGANQPQHF
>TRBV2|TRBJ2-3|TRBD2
TGTGCCAGCAGTCATCCGGGACTAGCGGGGATGGCAGATACGCAGTATTTT
CASSHPGLAGMADTQYF
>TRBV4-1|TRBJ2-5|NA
TGCGCCAGCAGCCGGGGTCCGGGGGAGACCCAGTACTTC
CASSRGPGETQYF
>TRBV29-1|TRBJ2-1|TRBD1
TGCAGCGTTGAAGATCGAGGGACAGGGGTTGGCAATGAGCAGTTCTTC
CSVEDRGTGVGNEQFF
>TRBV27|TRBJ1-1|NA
TGTGCCAGCAGGACAGGACCGAACACTGAAGCTTTCTTT
CASRTGPNTEAFF
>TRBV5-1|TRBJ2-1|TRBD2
TGCGCCAGCAGCCCGGAGCGGGATACATACAATGAGCAGTTCTTC
CASSPERDTYNEQFF
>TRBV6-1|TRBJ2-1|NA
TGTGCCAGCAGTGCCGGGCAACCGGGCGGTGAGCAGTTCTTC
CASSAGQPGGEQFF
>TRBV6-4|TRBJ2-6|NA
TGTGCCAGCAGTCCGGAGGCCCTCGCTGGGGCCAACGTCCTGACTTTC
CASSPEALAGANVLTF
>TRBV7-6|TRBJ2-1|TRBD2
TGTGCCAGCAGCTTAAGGCCTAGCGGGGCGGTGGATCATGGGGGGCAGTTCTTC
CASSLRPSGAVDHGGQFF
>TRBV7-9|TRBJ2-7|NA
TGTGCCAGCAGCCCTTGGAGGGTGGAGCGGGTATCATACGAGCAGTACTTC
CASSPWRVERVSYEQYF
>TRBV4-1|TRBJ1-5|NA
TGCGCCAGCAGCCAAGTCCCAGGGGTTGGGAATCAGCCCCAGCATTTT
CASSQVPGVGNQPQHF
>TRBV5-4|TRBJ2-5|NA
TGTGCCAGCAGCTTGGAAGGGAAACAAGAGACCCAGTACTTC
CASSLEGKQETQYF
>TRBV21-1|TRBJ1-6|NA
TGTGCCAGCAGCAAATATGACGTCGGCAGCTCCTATAATTCACCCCTCCACTTT
CASSKYDVGSSYNSPLHF
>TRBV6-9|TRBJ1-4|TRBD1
TGTGCCAGCAGTTTCGACAGGGACAAACTGTTTTTT
CASSFDRDKLFF
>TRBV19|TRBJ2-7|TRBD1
TGTGCCAGTAGTATGTATGACAGGGCCTACGAGCAGTACTTC
CASSMYDRAYEQYF
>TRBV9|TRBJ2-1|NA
TGTGCCAGCAGCGTTTCAGATGGGACAAGTGAGCAGTTCTTC
CASSVSDGTSEQFF
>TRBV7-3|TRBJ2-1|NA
TGTGCCAGCAGCTTAGGGTTTGAGCAGTTCTTC
CASSLGFEQFF
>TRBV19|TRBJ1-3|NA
TGTGCCAGTAGTATCAGCGGGAGTCCTGGAAACACCATATATTTT
CASSISGSPGNTIYF
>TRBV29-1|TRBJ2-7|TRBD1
TGCAGCGTTGACAGGGGGTCGGCAGAGCAGTACTTC
CSVDRGSAEQYF
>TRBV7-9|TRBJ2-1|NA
TGTGCCAGCAGGGCAGGGGGAGGGACTACGGGAAGCAATGAGCAGTTCTTC
CASRAGGGTTGSNEQFF
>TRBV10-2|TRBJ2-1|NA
TGCGCCAGCAGTGCAGGGCTAGTCCCCAATGAGCAGTTCTTC
CASSAGLVPNEQFF
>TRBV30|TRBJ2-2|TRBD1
TGTGCCTGGAGTAAGGACAGGGGGCGCCCTGAGCTGTTTTTT
CAWSKDRGRPELFF
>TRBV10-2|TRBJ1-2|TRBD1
TGCGCCAGCAGTGGACAGGGAGGGAGTGGCTACACCTTC
CASSGQGGSGYTF
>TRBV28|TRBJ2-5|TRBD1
TGTGCCAGCAGTTCCCATCCAAGACAGGGAAAAGAGACCCAGTACTTC
CASSSHPRQGKETQYF
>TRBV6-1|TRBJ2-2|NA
TGTGCCAGCAGGGGGACTCAGCAAGACACCGGGGAGCTGTTTTTT
CASRGTQQDTGELFF
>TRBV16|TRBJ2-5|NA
TGTGCCAGCAGCCAACAAGAGACCCAGTACTTC
CASSQQETQYF